These 8 T cell receptor beta chains were all obtained from the same sample, sequenced in a study of cytomegalovirus exposure and HLA in healthy donors (dated by TCRdb to about 2017). Library construction relied on the immunoSEQ multiplex PCR assay. For the multiplex PCR, a mixture combining 60 forward primers for TCR Vbeta segments and 13 reverse primers for TCR Jbeta segments was used. Not all clones reach the TCRdb copy of this immuneACCESS table, which keeps in-frame sequences only. Checked studies attribute under half of the gap to unresolved V genes and leave the rest unexplained. The sample data list tens of thousands of clones, and 60% to 80% of these were observed just once. The ten top clones hold more than 7% of the sample. The sequenced material came from PBMCs. The receptors come from a woman between 40 and 55 years old in good health and CMV-seronegative.

The chain uses TRBV7-8 and TRBJ1-2; D might be TRBD1 (5 bases). The CDR3 runs 15 residues. The ends were cut back, 0 bases at V and 4 bases at J, with 12 bases in the middle. Germline CDR1 reads SGHVS; CDR2 reads FQNEAQ. The DNA of the CDR3 is TGTGCCAGCAGCTTAGCGGGGGGGGTGGCCTATGGCTACACCTTC. Protein sequence: CASSLAGGVAYGYTF.

As concerns this clone: Other DNA sequences from this sample encode an identical CDR3 as well. J is TRBJ1-2 and V is TRBV5-4, with a weak D call TRBD1 (6 bases). This CDR3 is built from 15 residues. Deletions cut 2 bases from V and 0 bases from J, with 11 bases between. CDR1 and CDR2 from the germline V gene are SGHNT and YYREEE (reference sequence). The CDR3 sequence: CASSFRTATNYGYTF. For the CDR3, the DNA is TGTGCCAGCAGCTTCCGGACAGCTACTAACTATGGCTACACCTTC.

A word on this clone: The junction does not match germline at one end; this may be a read error. This chain connects TRBV7-7 to TRBJ2-2; 9 bases map to TRBD2. The CDR3 contains 16 residues. Germline V gives CDR1 SSHAT, CDR2 FNYEAQ (reference sequence). CDR3 sequence: CASSLDKAGGVGELFF. The DNA for the CDR3 is TGTGCTAGCAGTTTGGATAAAGCGGGGGGAGTCGGGGAGCTGTTTTTT.

This clone occurred a few times. The chain employs TRBV7-2 and TRBJ1-3, with D uncertain. This CDR3 is 14 amino acids long. Germline CDR1 reads SGHTA; CDR2 reads FQGNSA. The V gene lost 3 bases and the J gene lost 4 bases, with 10 bases spanning the gap. For the CDR3, the DNA is TGTGCCAGCAGCTTGGCCGGGTTGGGAAACACCATATATTTT. This sequence encodes CASSLAGLGNTIYF.

V and J are TRBV14 and TRBJ2-5; 11 bases fit TRBD2. CDR1 and CDR2 (germline): SGHDN, FVKESK. This CDR3 has 15 residues. The V gene end was trimmed by 1 base and the J gene end by 6 bases; junction bases not matched to a gene: 4. CDR3 amino acids: CASSQGLAGWKTQYF. The CDR3 DNA reads as TGTGCCAGCAGCCAAGGACTAGCGGGGTGGAAGACCCAGTACTTC.

V gene TRBV30 combines with J gene TRBJ2-1; 7 positions agree with TRBD2. Trimming cost V 3 bases and J 6 bases; bases outside gene matches: 20. The CDR3 length is 18 residues. The germline V gene has CDR1 GTSNPN and CDR2 SVGIG (reference sequence). The CDR3 DNA reads TGTGCCTGGAGCCCAACGATGGGAGGGCCAATTGTGTTCAATGAGCAGTTCTTC. Translation gives CAWSPTMGGPIVFNEQFF.

J is TRBJ2-7 and V is TRBV15; D is possibly TRBD1 (6 bases). V lost 1 base, J lost 0 bases, and 10 bases lay in between. This CDR3 contains 15 residues. CDR1 LNHNV and CDR2 YYDKDF come from the germline V gene (reference sequence). CDR3 in amino acids: CATSRAAGVSYEQYF. In DNA, the CDR3 is TGTGCCACCAGCAGAGCGGCAGGGGTCTCCTACGAGCAGTACTTC.

The chain uses TRBV4-1 and TRBJ2-7; D might be TRBD2 (7 bases). The V gene lost 7 bases and the J gene lost 0 bases, with 16 bases spanning the gap. Germline lookup yields CDR1 MGHRA and CDR2 YSYEKL. The CDR3 has 15 amino acids. CDR3 DNA: TGCGCCAGCACCCGGGGGGCGGGGAGCTCCTACGAGCAGTACTTC. Residues: CASTRGAGSSYEQYF.